The 18 T cell receptor beta chains reported below all come from one sample, sequenced in a study of T cell responses to AZD1222 COVID-19 vaccine. This table comes from immunoSEQ multiplex PCR, and its TCRdb copy is limited to in-frame clones, with some not included. This sample has around 97,000 clones, with roughly 88% found just once. The material sequenced was peripheral blood, taken on day 0 of AZD1222 vaccination. All receptors come from an adult in good health.

The chain has TRBV2 and TRBJ1-2; D might be TRBD1 (6 bases). The CDR3 has 12 residues. Per the germline V gene, CDR1 is SNHLY and CDR2 is FYNNEI. Trimming took 9 bases from V and 5 from J, leaving 13 bases between them. The CDR3 is CASRDILYGYTF. The DNA for the CDR3 is TGTGCCAGTCGGGACATTCTATATGGCTACACCTTC.

V and J are TRBV9 and TRBJ2-1; either TRBD1 or TRBD2 may fit D (5 bases each). CDR1 is SGDLS, CDR2 YYNGEE, per germline. This CDR3 has 15 amino acids. Trimming removed 3 bases from V and 0 bases from J, with 10 bases in between. DNA of the CDR3: TGTGCCAGCAGCGCCGGGACGGGCTCCTACAATGAGCAGTTCTTC. Amino acids: CASSAGTGSYNEQFF.

This chain connects TRBV5-5 to TRBJ1-1; 7 bases line up with TRBD1. Germline CDR1 reads SGHKS; CDR2 reads YYEKEE (reference sequence). The CDR3 contains 14 residues. V dropped 4 bases and J dropped 1; count of bases not matched to a gene: 4. The CDR3 DNA reads TGTGCCAGCAGCGTGACAGGGTCGAACACTGAAGCTTTCTTT. Its translation is CASSVTGSNTEAFF.

The genes are TRBV4-1 and TRBJ2-1; 12 bases align to TRBD1. The CDR3 loop spans 16 amino acids. Germline values: CDR1 MGHRA, CDR2 YSYEKL. The V and J ends lost 3 bases and 5 bases, in that order; junction bases with no gene match: 5. Here the CDR3 reads CASSHPGQGAHNEQFF. CDR3 coding DNA: TGCGCCAGCAGCCACCCGGGACAGGGGGCCCACAATGAGCAGTTCTTC.

The V and J genes are TRBV5-4 and TRBJ1-2; 7 bases agree with TRBD1. This CDR3 contains 16 residues. Germline trimming cut 5 bases from V and 8 bases from J; bases unmatched to any gene: 18. Germline-derived CDR1 and CDR2 are SGHNT and YYREEE (reference sequence). CDR3 nucleotides: TGTGCCAGCAGGAACCACCCGGGTCCTCAGGGGGAGGGCTACACCTTC. Amino acids: CASRNHPGPQGEGYTF.

V gene TRBV29-1 combines with J gene TRBJ2-1, with D unclear. Trimming stripped 4 bases from V and 5 bases from J, with 6 bases between. Germline assignment: CDR1 SQVTM and CDR2 ANQGSEA. The CDR3 loop spans 11 amino acids. The CDR3: CSVVPNNEQFF. The CDR3 DNA sequence: TGCAGCGTTGTCCCTAACAATGAGCAGTTCTTC.

V usage is TRBV28 and J usage is TRBJ2-7, with TRBD2 matching over 9 bases. CDR1 is MDHEN, CDR2 SYDVKM, per germline. The CDR3 has 15 residues. Germline trimming cut 5 bases from V and 1 base from J; bases unmatched to any gene: 6. The CDR3 sequence: CASSRAGGRSYEQYF. In DNA, the CDR3 is TGTGCCAGCAGTAGAGCGGGGGGCCGGTCCTACGAGCAGTACTTC.

The chain carries TRBV18 and TRBJ1-1, with TRBD1 matching over 10 bases. This CDR3 comprises 18 residues. With 1 base clipped from V and 4 bases from J, the junction kept 12 bases outside the gene matches. Germline CDR1 reads KGHSH; CDR2 reads LQKENI. The CDR3 protein is CASSPRTGTGELGTEAFF. The CDR3, as DNA: TGTGCCAGCTCACCACGAACCGGGACAGGGGAATTGGGCACTGAAGCTTTCTTT.

The chain employs TRBV14 and TRBJ1-1; the match to TRBD1 covers 7 bases. V lost 7 bases, J lost 6 bases, and 8 bases stayed unmatched. The CDR3 has 13 residues. The germline V gene encodes CDR1 SGHDN and CDR2 FVKESK. The CDR3 sequence: CASTTGETPEAFF. In DNA, the CDR3 is TGTGCCAGCACCACAGGGGAAACCCCTGAAGCTTTCTTT.

This clone was found once. This chain joins TRBV21-1 and TRBJ1-1. TRBV21-1 is designated a pseudogene. This CDR3 has 11 amino acids. In DNA, the CDR3 is TGTGCCAGGGTGCGAGACACTGAAGCTTTCTTT. It specifies CARVRDTEAFF.

The chain joins TRBV28 to TRBJ2-2, with TRBD1 matching 11 bases. The germline CDR1 and CDR2 sequences are MDHEN and SYDVKM. The CDR3 is 15 amino acids. V was pared by 10 bases and J by 5 bases, with 9 bases of the junction left unmatched. CDR3: CATRVGTGGTGELFF. The CDR3 region has the DNA TGTGCCACCAGGGTCGGGACAGGGGGTACCGGGGAGCTGTTTTTT. The whole variable domain, remainder taken from reference TRBV28 and TRBJ2-2, is DVKVTQSSRYLVKRTGEKVFLECVQDMDHENMFWYRQDPGLGLRLIYFSYDVKMKEKGDIPEGYSVSREKKERFSLILESASTNQTSMYLCATRVGTGGTGELFFGEGSRLTVL.

The V gene is TRBV5-4, the J gene TRBJ1-1; D perhaps matches TRBD1 (6 bases). In germline, CDR1 is SGHNT, CDR2 YYREEE (reference sequence). Trimming took 1 base from V and 9 from J, leaving 13 bases between them. This CDR3 is built from 13 residues. CDR3 DNA: TGTGCCAGCAGCTTGTGGGGGCTAGGGCAAGCTTTCTTT. It translates to CASSLWGLGQAFF.

The V call is TRBV7-2, the J call TRBJ2-7, with 7 bases identical to TRBD2. The CDR3 length is 13 residues. The junction had 2 bases not matched to a gene; V was cut back by 3 bases and J by 3 bases. CDR1 and CDR2 (germline): SGHTA, FQGNSA. Written as DNA, the CDR3 is TGTGCCAGCAGCTTTGGCGGGGGCTACGAGCAGTACTTC. It is translated as CASSFGGGYEQYF.

CDR3 amino acids: CASSPTAGELFF. The CDR3 DNA reads as TGTGCCAGCAGCCCAACGGCCGGGGAGCTGTTTTTT. The chain carries TRBV7-9 and TRBJ2-2, with D unresolved. Trimming pared 5 bases from V and 6 bases from J, leaving 7 bases between. Germline CDR1 reads SEHNR; CDR2 reads FQNEAQ (reference sequence). The CDR3 covers 12 residues.

V and J are TRBV11-2 and TRBJ1-1, with D unclear. Trimming cost V 0 bases and J 4 bases, with 3 bases left between them. Germline CDR1 reads SGHAT; CDR2 reads FQNNGV. The CDR3 sequence is 12 residues long. The CDR3 loop reads CASSLETTEAFF. CDR3 nucleotide sequence: TGTGCCAGCAGCTTAGAGACCACTGAAGCTTTCTTT.

V is TRBV7-9 and J is TRBJ1-2; D is unclear. Trimming took 5 bases from V and 8 from J, leaving 18 bases between them. The CDR3 totals 14 residues. From germline, CDR1 is SEHNR and CDR2 FQNEAQ (reference sequence). As DNA, the CDR3 is TGTGCCAGCAGCGTGGGGAATACTCTGGGAGGCTACACCTTC. Amino acid sequence: CASSVGNTLGGYTF.

The CDR3 nucleotides are TGTGCCTGGAGTGCCCGGGGAGGCTACACCTTC. Translation gives CAWSARGGYTF. This chain links TRBV30 with TRBJ1-2; no definite D call. The CDR3 loop spans 11 amino acids. Germline assignment: CDR1 GTSNPN and CDR2 SVGIG (reference sequence). V dropped 1 base and J dropped 8 bases, with 8 bases sitting between them.

The CDR3 spells CASSLQGLGYTF. In DNA, the CDR3 is TGTGCCAGCAGTCTGCAGGGTTTGGGCTACACCTTC. This chain links TRBV12-3 or TRBV12-4 with TRBJ1-2; perhaps TRBD1 as D (5 bases). V shed 5 bases and J shed 8 bases, with 12 bases lying between them. The CDR3 loop spans 12 amino acids.